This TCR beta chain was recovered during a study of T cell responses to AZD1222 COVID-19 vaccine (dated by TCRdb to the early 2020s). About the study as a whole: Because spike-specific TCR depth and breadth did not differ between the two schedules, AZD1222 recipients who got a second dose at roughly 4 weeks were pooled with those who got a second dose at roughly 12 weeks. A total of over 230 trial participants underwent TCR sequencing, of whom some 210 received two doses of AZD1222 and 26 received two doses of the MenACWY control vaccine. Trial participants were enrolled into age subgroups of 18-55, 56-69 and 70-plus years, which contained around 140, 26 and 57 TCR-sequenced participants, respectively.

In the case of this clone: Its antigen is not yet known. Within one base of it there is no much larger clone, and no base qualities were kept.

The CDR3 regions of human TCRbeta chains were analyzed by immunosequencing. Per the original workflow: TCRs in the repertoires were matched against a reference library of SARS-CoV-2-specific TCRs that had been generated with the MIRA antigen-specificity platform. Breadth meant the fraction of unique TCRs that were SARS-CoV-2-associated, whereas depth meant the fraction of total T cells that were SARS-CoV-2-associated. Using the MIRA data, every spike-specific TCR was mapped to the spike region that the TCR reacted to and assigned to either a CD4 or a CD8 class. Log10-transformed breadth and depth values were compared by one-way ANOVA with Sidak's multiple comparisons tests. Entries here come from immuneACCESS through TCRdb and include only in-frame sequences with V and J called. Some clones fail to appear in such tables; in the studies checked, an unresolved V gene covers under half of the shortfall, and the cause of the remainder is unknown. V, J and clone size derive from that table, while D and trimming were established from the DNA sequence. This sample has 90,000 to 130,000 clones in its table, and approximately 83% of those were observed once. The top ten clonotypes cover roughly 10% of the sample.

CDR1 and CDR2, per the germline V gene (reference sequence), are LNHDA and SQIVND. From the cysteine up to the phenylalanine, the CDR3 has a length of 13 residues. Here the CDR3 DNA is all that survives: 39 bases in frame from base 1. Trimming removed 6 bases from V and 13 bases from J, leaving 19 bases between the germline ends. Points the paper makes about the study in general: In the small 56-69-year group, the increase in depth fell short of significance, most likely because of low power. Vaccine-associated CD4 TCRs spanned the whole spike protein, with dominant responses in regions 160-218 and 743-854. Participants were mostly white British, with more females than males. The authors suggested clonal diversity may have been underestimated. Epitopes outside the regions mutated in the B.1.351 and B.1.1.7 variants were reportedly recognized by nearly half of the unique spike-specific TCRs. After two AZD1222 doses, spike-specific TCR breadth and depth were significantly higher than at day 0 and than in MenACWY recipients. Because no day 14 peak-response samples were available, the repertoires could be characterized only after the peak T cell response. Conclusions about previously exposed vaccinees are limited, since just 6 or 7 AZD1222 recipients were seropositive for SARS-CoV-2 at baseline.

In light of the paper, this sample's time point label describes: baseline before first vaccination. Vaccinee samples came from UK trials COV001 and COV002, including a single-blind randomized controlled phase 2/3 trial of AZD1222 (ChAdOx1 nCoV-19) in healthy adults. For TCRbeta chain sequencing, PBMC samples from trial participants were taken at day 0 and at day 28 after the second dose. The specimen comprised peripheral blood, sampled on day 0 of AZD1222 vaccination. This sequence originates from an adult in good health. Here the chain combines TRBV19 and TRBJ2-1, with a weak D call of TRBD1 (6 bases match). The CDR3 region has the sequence CASSVSRDILQFF. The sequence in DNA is TGTGCCAGTAGCGTTTCCCGGGACATCCTTCAGTTCTTC.